This T cell receptor (beta chain) was sequenced for a study of Ad26.COV2.S vaccination and SARS-CoV-2 variants. Study context: In the COV1001 trial, the donor was in the Ad26.COV2.S arm. Ad26.COV2.S, an intramuscular injection, was given once or twice 56 days apart.

The treatment denotes: some 20 received Ad26.COV2.S at low or high dose, single or two shots; roughly five received placebo; per-sample allocation not given. Samples came from day 63 after the first vaccine or placebo injection. CDR3 length: 11 residues. The V gene lost 6 bases and the J gene lost 4 bases, with 6 bases spanning the gap. The V gene's germline CDR1 is SEHNR and CDR2 FQNEAQ (reference sequence). TCRdb's table, derived via immunoSEQ multiplex PCR, lists solely in-frame clones and lacks some. The sample lists about 330,000 clones, almost 90% occurring once. Specimen: peripheral blood, collected in a trial of Ad26.COV2.S vaccine versus placebo. The sequence was obtained from a person between 18 and 65 years old who received the Ad26.COV2.S COVID-19 vaccine or a placebo. The chain carries TRBV7-9 and TRBJ1-1; no firm D call. CDR3 in amino acids: CASSRGTEAFF. CDR3 bases: TGTGCCAGCAGTCGGGGCACTGAAGCTTTCTTT.